Detailed here is one TCR beta chain. Its specificity is unknown. CDR3 length: 13 residues. Deletions cut 8 bases from V and 0 bases from J, with 8 bases between. CDR1 is SGHTA and CDR2 is FQGTGA in the germline V gene. The entry originates in a study of cytomegalovirus exposure and HLA in healthy donors. PCR involved 60 Vbeta and 13 Jbeta primers. Using immunoSEQ multiplex PCR, the repertoire was profiled, and TCRdb retains in-frame clones only, with some absent. The repertoire consists of 210,000 or so clones, with around 79% occurring once and the leading ten covering 0.2% to 0.25%. The study's findings and limits: Earlier results showed most TCR beta V segments being productive about 87% or about 30% of the time. Sequencing probably produced one cluster of sequence variants that were highly shared. Looking again later, the authors saw that most CMV-associated TCR beta chains seemed HLA-restricted. Using the classifier, cytomegalovirus status was reportedly diagnosed with high specificity and sensitivity.

The origin of this receptor is a girl aged 2 to 9 in good health and CMV-seronegative. The chain carries TRBV7-3 and TRBJ2-1; TRBD1 might be the D (6 bases). The sample consisted of PBMCs. This CDR3 reads CASGQSSYNEQFF. The DNA of the CDR3 is TGTGCCAGCGGACAGAGCTCCTACAATGAGCAGTTCTTC.